This passage covers 9 T cell receptor beta chains from one sample sequenced in a study of T cell repertoires in aging, cancer and after chemotherapy. A mixed TRB-A/B primer pool amplified rearranged TRB by multiplex touch-down PCR. TCRdb redid the calling of the multiplex PCR reads with MiXCR, one entry per CDR3 protein. The sample records 9,000 to 13,000 distinct CDR3 sequences, approximately 32% being singletons. TCR beta rearrangements were amplified from peripheral blood genomic DNA. Sequenced input: blood. The origin of the receptors is a human donor in good health. The donor label of this sample is uncertain.

By share, this clonotype ranks as medium-sized. The chain links TRBV19 to TRBJ2-3, with 7 nucleotides matching TRBD1. The CDR3 extends over 13 amino acids. CDR1 LNHDA and CDR2 SQIVND come from the germline V gene (reference sequence). V shed 7 bases and J 0 bases; nucleotides not matched to a gene: 1. The CDR3 DNA reads TGTGCCAGTACGGGACAGAGCACAGATACGCAGTATTTT. It codes for CASTGQSTDTQYF. Full variable domain (rest looked up from reference TRBV19 and TRBJ2-3): DGGITQSPKYLFRKEGQNVTLSCEQNLNHDAMYWYRQDPGQGLRLIYYSQIVNDFQKGDIAEGYSVSREKKESFPLTVTSAQKNPTAFYLCASTGQSTDTQYFGPGTRLTVL.

The chain has TRBV27 and TRBJ1-1; no firm D call. CDR1 and CDR2 from the germline V gene are MNHEY and SMNVEV (reference sequence). The CDR3 length is 13 residues. Between the trimmed V and J ends, which lost 2 bases and 2 bases, there was a span of 6 bases. CDR3 region: CASSLNGNTEAFF. The DNA of the CDR3 is TGTGCCAGCAGTTTAAACGGAAACACTGAAGCTTTCTTT.

This clonotype counts as medium-sized. The chain carries TRBV29-1 and TRBJ2-7, with unresolved D. Trimming took 2 bases from V and 4 from J, leaving 6 bases between them. This CDR3 region has 11 residues. Germline CDR1 SQVTM, CDR2 ANQGSEA. The CDR3: CSVELRYEQYF. Here the CDR3 DNA reads TGCAGCGTTGAATTGAGATACGAGCAGTACTTC.

V is TRBV6-5 and J is TRBJ1-4, with 10 bases identical to TRBD1. Germline CDR1 MNHEY, CDR2 SVGAGI. The CDR3 runs 15 residues. After removal of 0 bases from V and 6 bases from J, the junction contained 1 base not matched to a gene. CDR3 protein: CASSYSTGGHEKLFF. CDR3 sequence (DNA): TGTGCCAGCAGTTACTCGACAGGGGGCCATGAAAAACTGTTTTTT.

By sample fraction, this clonotype is medium-sized. The genes are TRBV27 and TRBJ2-7; 8 bases agree with TRBD1. Germline V CDR1 and CDR2: MNHEY, SMNVEV (reference sequence). The CDR3 contains 13 residues. Trimming took 8 bases from V and 3 from J; bases not matched to a gene: 6. The DNA of the CDR3 is TGTGCCAGCGGCCCCGGACAGGGCTACGAGCAGTACTTC. Its protein product is CASGPGQGYEQYF.

The chain links TRBV12-3 or TRBV12-4 to TRBJ1-5; D gene unclear. Trimming stripped 6 bases from V and 6 bases from J, with 9 bases between. This CDR3 contains 12 residues. In nucleotides, the CDR3 is TGTGCCAGCAGCCAACTCGGTCAGCCCCAGCATTTT. Its protein product is CASSQLGQPQHF.

This clonotype has a handful of counts. The chain recombines TRBV6-4 with TRBJ2-1; 12 nucleotides line up with TRBD2. The trim removed 0 bases at V and 6 bases at J, leaving 9 bases unmatched. This CDR3 region has 18 residues. Germline-derived CDR1 and CDR2 are MRHNA and SNTAGT. CDR3 sequence (DNA): TGTGCCAGCAGTGACTCGACGGCTTCTAGCGGGGGGGTCAATGAGCAGTTCTTC. Translating gives CASSDSTASSGGVNEQFF.

The rearrangement links TRBV27 to TRBJ1-4; 7 nucleotides agree with TRBD1. CDR1 MNHEY and CDR2 SMNVEV come from the germline V gene (reference sequence). CDR3 size: 15 residues. V was clipped by 5 bases and J by 4 bases; unmatched bases: 7. In DNA, the CDR3 is TGTGCCAGCAGTCCCCAGGGGGGGAATAATGAAAAACTGTTTTTT. It translates to CASSPQGGNNEKLFF.

The chain has TRBV7-2 and TRBJ2-7; TRBD2 aligns across 9 bases. V was clipped by 1 base and J by 3 bases; unmatched bases: 4. This CDR3 region has 15 residues. Germline assignment: CDR1 SGHTA and CDR2 FQGNSA. The CDR3 nucleotides are TGTGCCAGCAGCTTAGGCTCTAGCGGGATCTACGAGCAGTACTTC. Protein product: CASSLGSSGIYEQYF.